This T cell receptor (beta chain) was identified during a study of blood T cell repertoires in COVID-19. Study summary: The United States, Italy and Spain supplied acute and convalescent COVID-19 samples. PBMCs, B-cell-depleted T cells, or T cells were the source of the cDNA or gDNA that made up the material.

Trimming took 3 bases from V and 3 from J; bases not matched to a gene: 5. CDR1 is SNHLY and CDR2 is FYNNEI in the germline V gene. This CDR3 is 15 amino acids long. This clone was detected once. Only in-frame clones appear in the TCRdb table, and some are missing; sequencing was by immunoSEQ multiplex PCR. The sample yields roughly 260,000 clones, roughly 87% seen once. In terms of age and location, participants ranged from roughly 18 to 95 years and lived in about two dozen US areas. The sample was PBMCs or T cells enriched from blood (not recorded which). The chain joins TRBV2 to TRBJ2-7, with TRBD2 matching 10 bases. This TCR was recovered from a woman aged 25 to 45 with acute COVID-19. CDR3 amino acids: CASSEGSGGFYEQYF. In nucleotides, the CDR3 is TGTGCCAGCAGTGAGGGTAGCGGGGGGTTCTACGAGCAGTACTTC.